These 21 T cell receptor beta chains came from one sample sequenced in a study of identical twins. Each CDR3 protein gets one entry after TCRdb re-called the 5' RACE reads with MiXCR. The table shows about 900,000 distinct CDR3 sequences, with about 12% occurring only once. The same specimen was also included in a second study, on yellow fever vaccine responses in identical twins.

Sequenced: PBMCs. The receptor set was obtained from a woman aged 18 to 35 in good health.

In this sample, this clonotype turned up a few times. The chain combines TRBV5-1 with TRBJ2-5, with D tentatively TRBD2 (6 bases). Germline V CDR1 and CDR2: SGHRS, YFSETQ. V dropped 0 bases and J dropped 4 bases, with 13 bases sitting between them. This CDR3 comprises 15 residues. CDR3 sequence reads: CASSLAERARETQYF. The DNA of the CDR3 is TGCGCCAGCAGCTTGGCCGAGCGGGCGAGAGAGACCCAGTACTTC.

This clonotype has just a few counts. J is TRBJ2-3 and V is TRBV2; 9 bases are shared with TRBD1. The CDR3 runs to 16 residues. V dropped 7 bases and J dropped 2; count of bases not matched to a gene: 10. The germline gives CDR1 SNHLY, CDR2 FYNNEI. The CDR3 nucleotides read TGTGCCAGCAAACGGGACAGGGCGAACCCCACAGATACGCAGTATTTT. It translates to CASKRDRANPTDTQYF.

This clonotype showed up just once. V and J are TRBV18 and TRBJ2-7; a possible D gene is TRBD1 (5 bases). The CDR3 length is 14 residues. Per the germline V gene, CDR1 is KGHSH and CDR2 is LQKENI. The V gene lost 1 base and the J gene lost 5 bases, with 12 bases spanning the gap. CDR3 region: CASSPLPSGNEQYV. The CDR3 nucleotides read TGTGCCAGCTCACCACTCCCATCAGGGAACGAGCAGTACGTC.

There are a few counts of this clonotype. J is TRBJ2-1 and V is TRBV7-2, with 8 bases aligning to TRBD2. The V segment lost 1 base and the J segment 7 bases; nucleotides outside the gene matches: 9. Germline V lookup: CDR1 SGHTA, CDR2 FQGNSA. The CDR3 covers 16 residues. CDR3 DNA: TGTGCCAGCAGCTTAGTAGCACTAGCGGATATAAATGAGCAGTTCTTC. Encoded protein: CASSLVALADINEQFF.

The genes are TRBV6-1 and TRBJ2-3; tentatively, D is TRBD1 or TRBD2 (5 bases each). Between the trimmed V and J ends, which lost 8 bases and 0 bases, there was a span of 15 bases. Germline CDR1 reads MNHNS; CDR2 reads SASEGT. The CDR3 covers 15 residues. The CDR3 is CASGRGVTSTDTQYF. The CDR3 DNA reads as TGTGCCAGCGGAAGAGGGGTTACTAGCACAGATACGCAGTATTTT.

The chain has TRBV24-1 and TRBJ2-1; a weak D match, TRBD1 (5 bases). This CDR3 has 17 residues. Trimming took 7 bases from V and 1 from J, leaving 19 bases between them. Germline V gives CDR1 KGHDR, CDR2 SFDVKD. In DNA, the CDR3 is TGTGCCACCAGCCCGGGCTTACCCCAGGGTTCCTACAATGAGCAGTTCTTC. Translating gives CATSPGLPQGSYNEQFF.

V gene TRBV5-1 combines with J gene TRBJ1-3; possibly TRBD1 for D (6 bases). This CDR3 is built from 18 residues. Germline V gives CDR1 SGHRS, CDR2 YFSETQ. V was trimmed by 3 bases and J by 0 bases, leaving 19 bases between them. DNA for the CDR3: TGCGCCAGCAGCTCTAGCCCCTCAGGACAGATCTCTGGAAACACCATATATTTT. Protein: CASSSSPSGQISGNTIYF.

The chain links TRBV20-1 to TRBJ2-3; no clear D. The germline CDR1 and CDR2 sequences are DFQATT and SNEGSKA (reference sequence). V lost 3 bases to trimming and J lost 0 bases, with 19 bases between them. The CDR3 sequence is 17 residues long. The CDR3 reads CSASRLPLGISTDTQYF. The CDR3 DNA sequence: TGCAGTGCTAGCCGCCTGCCCCTAGGGATAAGCACAGATACGCAGTATTTT.

This clonotype was observed a handful of times. This chain connects TRBV9 to TRBJ2-3; the D is unclear. Per the germline V gene, CDR1 is SGDLS and CDR2 is YYNGEE. There are 16 residues in the CDR3. V was shortened by 0 bases and J by 1 base, with 12 bases between the two germline ends. The CDR3 sequence: CASSVAGGIGTDTQYF. The CDR3 nucleotides read TGTGCCAGCAGCGTAGCGGGCGGAATTGGCACAGATACGCAGTATTTT.

The chain has TRBV19 and TRBJ1-5; TRBD1 matches at 7 bases. Trimming removed 6 bases from V and 5 bases from J; junction bases left unmatched: 22. The CDR3 sequence is 19 residues long. Germline CDR1 and CDR2: LNHDA and SQIVND (reference sequence). The CDR3, as DNA: TGTGCCAGTAGCTCGAGACAGGGAAGAAGTTTGGATAAGGATCAGCCCCAGCATTTT. It codes for CASSSRQGRSLDKDQPQHF.

This clonotype was seen repeatedly, ten times or more. The genes are TRBV7-9 and TRBJ2-3; D gene ambiguous. The CDR3 is made up of 16 amino acids. Germline V gives CDR1 SEHNR, CDR2 FQNEAQ (reference sequence). V was trimmed by 5 bases and J by 6 bases, leaving 21 bases between them. DNA of the CDR3: TGTGCCAGCAGCCCTAAAAGGCCCGAGGTTTCCGATACGCAGTATTTT. Translation: CASSPKRPEVSDTQYF.

The gene calls are TRBV7-2 and TRBJ1-5, with no clear D. This CDR3 spans 12 amino acids. V was shortened by 4 bases and J by 6 bases, with 7 bases between the two germline ends. Per germline, CDR1 SGHTA and CDR2 FQGNSA. The CDR3 DNA is TGTGCCAGCAGCTCCCTCGGTCAGCCCCAGCATTTT. Translating gives CASSSLGQPQHF.

This clonotype turned up a few times. The CDR3: CASSQPYRVYEQYF. The DNA for the CDR3 is TGTGCCAGCAGCCAACCATACAGGGTTTACGAGCAGTACTTC. V gene TRBV3-1 combines with J gene TRBJ2-7; D is possibly TRBD1 (6 bases). The CDR3 has 14 residues. Germline assignment: CDR1 LGHDT and CDR2 YNNKEL (reference sequence). Trimming took off 2 bases at V and 4 bases at J, with 12 bases between the two ends.

This chain connects TRBV2 to TRBJ2-7; 9 bases match TRBD2. Germline V CDR1 and CDR2: SNHLY, FYNNEI. The CDR3 consists of 13 residues. With V trimmed by 7 bases and J by 0 bases, 1 base remained unmatched. CDR3 region: CASKTSGSYEQYV. Here the CDR3 DNA reads TGTGCCAGCAAGACTAGCGGCTCCTACGAGCAGTACGTC.

The rearrangement links TRBV4-1 to TRBJ2-1, with 12 bases matching TRBD2. The J segment lost 8 bases and the V segment lost 0 bases, leaving 8 bases of the junction unmatched. Germline CDR1 is MGHRA and CDR2 is YSYEKL. The CDR3 extends over 17 amino acids. The CDR3, as DNA: TGCGCCAGCAGCCAAGATGACCGACTAGCGGGGGTCGATGAGCAGTTCTTC. Encoded protein: CASSQDDRLAGVDEQFF.

This clonotype appeared many times. V usage is TRBV27 and J usage is TRBJ1-2; D uncertain. The germline V gene encodes CDR1 MNHEY and CDR2 SMNVEV (reference sequence). CDR3 length: 16 residues. V lost 0 bases and J lost 0, with 11 bases in between. CDR3 DNA: TGTGCCAGCAGTTTATCGCCCCTACGAACTAACTATGGCTACACCTTC. Its translation: CASSLSPLRTNYGYTF.

This clonotype was observed a few times. The chain employs TRBV25-1 and TRBJ2-7, with 12 bases that match TRBD1. V was pared by 1 base and J by 5 bases, with 3 bases of the junction left unmatched. CDR3 length equals 15 residues. Per germline, CDR1 MGHDK and CDR2 SYGVNS. CDR3 bases: TGTGCCAGCAGTGAATGGGGACAGGGGGCCGACGAGCAGTACTTC. Protein sequence: CASSEWGQGADEQYF.

This clonotype was detected only a few times. The chain uses TRBV10-3 and TRBJ2-1; 10 nucleotides line up with TRBD2. CDR1 is ENHRY, CDR2 SYGVKD, per germline. The CDR3 covers 14 residues. After removal of 6 bases from V and 5 bases from J, the junction contained 4 bases not matched to a gene. In nucleotides, the CDR3 is TGTGCCATCAGGCCCGGACTAGCGGACAATGAGCAGTTCTTC. Translation gives CAIRPGLADNEQFF.

The chain joins TRBV12-3 or TRBV12-4 to TRBJ1-6, with D unresolved. This CDR3 comprises 16 residues. V was trimmed by 1 base and J by 7 bases, leaving 14 bases between them. The CDR3 region is CASSLGFGRRNSPLHF. CDR3 DNA: TGTGCCAGCAGTTTAGGGTTTGGACGGCGAAATTCACCCCTCCACTTT.

V and J are TRBV2 and TRBJ2-7; 10 bases align to TRBD1. The length of the CDR3 is 14 residues. The J segment lost 4 bases and the V segment lost 7 bases, leaving 7 bases of the junction unmatched. Germline values: CDR1 SNHLY, CDR2 FYNNEI. DNA for the CDR3: TGTGCCAGCAAACGGACAGGGGGTTTTTACGAGCAGTACTTC. Translating it yields CASKRTGGFYEQYF.

The CDR3 DNA reads as TGTGCCAGCAGTTTAGGGGGAATCGGCTCCTACGAGCAGTACTTC. It yields the protein CASSLGGIGSYEQYF. The chain employs TRBV28 and TRBJ2-7; D may be TRBD1 or TRBD2 (5 bases each). The CDR3 contains 15 residues. Trimming left V 2 bases short and J 0 bases short, with 11 bases between. In germline, CDR1 is MDHEN, CDR2 SYDVKM.